This T cell receptor beta chain was retrieved from a study of blood T cells in healthy people across ages. On the study more broadly: About one barcoded beta molecule per two T cells was the capture yield of template switching.

CDR3 size: 15 residues. A second about 7 to 12 cycle PCR used barcoded and J-beta primers. TCRdb reanalysed the 5' RACE reads using MiXCR and keeps one entry per CDR3 protein. The sample consists of 1.5 million to 2 million distinct CDR3 sequences, around 35% of them appearing once. The chain employs TRBV21-1 and TRBJ1-2; TRBD1, the D gene given by the table, was not confirmed from the DNA. TRBV21-1 is flagged as a pseudogene. This clonotype was obtained from a woman in her twenties or thirties in good health. Sequenced input: blood. CDR3 sequence reads: CASSSGRGADYGYTF. In nucleotides, the CDR3 is TGTGCCAGCAGCTCGGGAAGGGGCGCTGACTATGGCTACACCTTC.